Sequencing of this T cell receptor (beta chain) was carried out in a study of T cell repertoires in cytomegalovirus infection. Looking at the study overall: Signatures in public TCR beta sequences pointed to both CMV infection and matching HLA type.

Overall study findings and caveats: The ex vivo response showed dominance by HLA-C-restricted CMV-specific TCR beta clonotypes.

This clonotype was observed many times. Antigen specificity is unknown. In TCRdb, the reads were re-called with MiXCR into one record per CDR3 protein. The repertoire holds almost 300,000 distinct CDR3 sequences, around 9.6% seen once, with approximately 2.4% in the top ten. The receptor was isolated from a human donor in good health (CMV status not recorded). Some clones in this sample may be carry-over from other donors' samples. Source material: PBMCs.

The CDR3 DNA reads TGTGCCAGCAACGTGCGGGGACTAGCCATCAATGAGCAGTTCTTC. Protein product: CASNVRGLAINEQFF. The chain links TRBV7-2 to TRBJ2-1, with TRBD2 matching over 9 bases. CDR1 SGHTA and CDR2 FQGNSA come from the germline V gene. The V and J ends lost 7 bases and 6 bases, in that order; junction bases with no gene match: 10. The CDR3 contains 15 residues.